The sequence of this T cell receptor (beta chain) was determined in a study of cytomegalovirus exposure and HLA in healthy donors. In its sample, this clone was seen a few times. Its antigen remains unidentified. The CDR3 runs to 13 residues. V was trimmed by 5 bases and J by 5 bases, leaving 12 bases between them. Germline V gene data show CDR1 as SGHTA and CDR2 as FQGNSA. The study, taken as a whole, reports: Per published accounts, TCR beta sequences correctly predicted the HLA-A and HLA-B alleles of most subjects. Being productive about 87% or about 30% of the time was typical of most TCR beta V segments in an earlier analysis. HLA alleles showed associations with some 17,000 TCR beta sequences in a later analysis, at a 0.05 false discovery rate.

The PCR had 60 Vbeta and 13 Jbeta primers. Profiled with immunoSEQ multiplex PCR; TCRdb holds only in-frame clones, not every one. This sample has around 120,000 clones, with about 73% found just once. The V and J genes are TRBV7-2 and TRBJ2-5; a weak D match, TRBD2 (5 bases). Sample: PBMCs. The TCR sequence derives from a human donor in good health. The CDR3 coding sequence is TGTGCCAGCAGCCGAGGTAGCGAGGAGACCCAGTACTTC. It specifies CASSRGSEETQYF.